This is a list of T cell receptor beta chains from one sample in a study of blood T cell repertoires in COVID-19. Data came from immunoSEQ multiplex PCR; TCRdb stores just in-frame clones and leaves some out. This sample has some 74,000 clones, with roughly nine tenths found just once. Sequencing was carried out using peripheral blood. The origin of the receptors is a man aged 45 to 65 with COVID-19, enrolled during active disease. The CDR3 runs from the conserved cysteine through the conserved F or W. The order of the fields is D gene, CDR3 length, V gene, J gene, clone size, CDR3 protein, CDR3 DNA. A D gene is named only where the DNA matches it firmly. Only some rows state a clone size, as once, few, many or a class for expanded clones.

TRBD2	16	TRBV3-1/TRBV3-2	TRBJ2-7	once	CASSQAKGGSSYEQYF	TGTGCCAGCAGCCAAGCTAAAGGCGGGAGCTCCTACGAGCAGTACTTC
TRBD2	16	TRBV5-1	TRBJ2-5	-	CASSPGTSGREETQYF	TGCGCCAGCAGCCCGGGGACTAGCGGGAGGGAAGAGACCCAGTACTTC
TRBD1	14	TRBV2	TRBJ1-4	-	CASRTDRVNEKLFF	TGTGCCAGCAGGACGGACAGGGTGAATGAAAAACTGTTTTTT
TRBD1	15	TRBV27	TRBJ2-5	-	CASSNLQGKRETQYF	TGTGCCAGCAGTAACCTACAGGGGAAGCGAGAGACCCAGTACTTC
TRBD2	18	TRBV28	TRBJ2-4	-	CASSFYRTSGLAKNIQYF	TGTGCCAGCAGTTTTTATCGGACTAGCGGGTTAGCCAAAAACATTCAGTACTTC
TRBD2	18	TRBV4-1	TRBJ2-4	-	CASSPDTLAGLAKNIQYF	TGCGCCAGCAGCCCAGACACTCTAGCGGGGTTAGCCAAAAACATTCAGTACTTC
TRBD2	16	TRBV24-1	TRBJ2-5	-	CATSDIHAGGGETQYF	TGTGCCACCAGTGATATTCACGCGGGAGGAGGGGAGACCCAGTACTTC
TRBD2	16	TRBV4-3	TRBJ2-3	-	CASSPRLAGFTDTQYF	TGCGCCAGCAGCCCAAGACTAGCGGGGTTCACAGATACGCAGTATTTT
-	12	TRBV29-1	TRBJ1-4	-	CSVGRGTEKLFF	TGCAGCGTTGGGCGGGGTACTGAAAAACTGTTTTTT
-	14	TRBV3-1/TRBV3-2	TRBJ2-1	few	CASSHDGSYNEQFF	TGTGCCAGCAGCCATGACGGGTCCTACAATGAGCAGTTCTTC
-	14	TRBV19	TRBJ1-6	-	CASRSTGIHSPLHF	TGTGCCAGTAGATCAACAGGGATCCATTCACCCCTCCACTTT
-	15	TRBV19	TRBJ2-2	-	CASRALDRNTGELFF	TGTGCCAGTAGAGCCTTGGACAGGAACACCGGGGAGCTGTTTTTT
TRBD2	16	TRBV28	TRBJ2-7	-	CASSLGRVELHYEQYF	TGTGCCAGCAGTTTAGGGAGGGTAGAACTGCACTACGAGCAGTACTTC
-	15	TRBV5-1	TRBJ2-1	-	CASSTGGGGYNEQFF	TGCGCCAGCAGCACCGGAGGGGGGGGTTACAATGAGCAGTTCTTC
TRBD1	13	TRBV12-3/TRBV12-4	TRBJ2-7	-	CASSLGQGYEQYF	TGTGCCAGCAGTTTGGGACAGGGGTACGAGCAGTACTTC
TRBD1	15	TRBV30	TRBJ2-1	-	CAWGPTGDFYNEQFF	TGTGCCTGGGGTCCGACAGGGGATTTCTACAATGAGCAGTTCTTC
-	11	TRBV6-5	TRBJ2-5	-	CASRQGSTQYF	TGTGCCAGCCGGCAGGGGTCGACCCAGTACTTC
TRBD1	13	TRBV28	TRBJ1-2	few	CASRPDRVDGYTF	TGTGCCAGCCGCCCGGACAGGGTTGACGGCTACACCTTC
TRBD1	14	TRBV3-1/TRBV3-2	TRBJ2-5	once	CASSQTGRQETQYF	TGTGCCAGCAGCCAGACAGGGCGTCAAGAGACCCAGTACTTC
-	11	TRBV29-1	TRBJ2-1	-	CSVDTPDEQFF	TGCAGCGTTGATACTCCGGATGAGCAGTTCTTC
-	12	TRBV10-2	TRBJ1-1	-	CASGSREVEAFF	TGCGCCAGCGGTAGCAGAGAGGTTGAAGCTTTCTTT
TRBD2	17	TRBV19	TRBJ2-4	once	CASSILAGELAKNIQYF	TGTGCCAGTAGTATTCTGGCGGGGGAGCTAGCCAAAAACATTCAGTACTTC
-	15	TRBV4-2	TRBJ2-6	-	CASSQDLSGANVLTF	TGTGCCAGCAGCCAAGACTTATCTGGGGCCAACGTCCTGACTTTC
-	13	TRBV10-3	TRBJ2-2	-	CAISGTNTGELFF	TGTGCCATCAGCGGGACGAACACCGGGGAGCTGTTTTTT
TRBD1	18	TRBV4-1	TRBJ2-4	few	CASSRTRDRGVAKNIQYF	TGCGCCAGCAGCCGGACCCGAGACAGGGGCGTAGCCAAAAACATTCAGTACTTC
TRBD2	14	TRBV7-8	TRBJ2-5	-	CASSLAGGGETQYF	TGTGCCAGCAGCTTAGCTGGGGGAGGGGAGACCCAGTACTTC
-	14	TRBV5-4	TRBJ2-7	once	CASSSKSAGLEQYF	TGTGCCAGCAGCTCCAAGTCGGCGGGCCTCGAGCAGTACTTC
TRBD2	13	TRBV28	TRBJ2-7	-	CASIPGRAGEQYF	TGTGCCAGCATCCCCGGGAGGGCGGGGGAGCAGTACTTC
-	11	TRBV7-9	TRBJ2-3	-	CASSFADTQYF	TGTGCCAGCAGCTTCGCAGATACGCAGTATTTT
TRBD1	13	TRBV3-1/TRBV3-2	TRBJ2-7	-	CASSQAGGYEQYF	TGTGCCAGCAGCCAAGCAGGGGGCTACGAGCAGTACTTC
-	13	TRBV6-5	TRBJ2-1	once	CASSPEWSNEQFF	TGTGCCAGCAGTCCGGAGTGGAGCAATGAGCAGTTCTTC
-	15	TRBV24-1	TRBJ1-5	once	CATSEDDRSNQPQHF	TGTGCCACCAGTGAGGATGACAGGAGTAATCAGCCCCAGCATTTT